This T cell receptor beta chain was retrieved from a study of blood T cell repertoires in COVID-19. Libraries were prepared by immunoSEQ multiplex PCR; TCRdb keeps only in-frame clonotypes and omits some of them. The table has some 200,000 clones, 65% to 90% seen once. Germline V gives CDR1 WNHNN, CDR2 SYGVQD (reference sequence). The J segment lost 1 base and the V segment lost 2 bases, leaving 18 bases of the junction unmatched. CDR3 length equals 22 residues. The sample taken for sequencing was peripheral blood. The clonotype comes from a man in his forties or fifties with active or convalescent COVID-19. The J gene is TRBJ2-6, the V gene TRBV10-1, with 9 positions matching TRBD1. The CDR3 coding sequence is TGCGCCAGCAGTGAGAGACCCGACGTCTCGGGACAGGGTTTATCTGGGGCCAACGTCCTGACTTTC. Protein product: CASSERPDVSGQGLSGANVLTF.